The clone carrying this TCR beta chain appeared a few times. As handled by the study authors: Nucleated cell number was recorded as an estimate derived from reference gene primer amplification. Clones were sequenced by immunoSEQ multiplex PCR, and TCRdb holds only the in-frame ones, with some missing. For V, J and clone size, that table is used; D and trimming come from the DNA. The sample carries around 94,000 clones, approximately 80% recorded once. The data were taken from a study of blood T cell repertoires in COVID-19. From germline, CDR1 is SNHLY and CDR2 FYNNEI. CDR3 length: 15 amino acids. V was shortened by 7 bases and J by 2 bases, with 12 bases between the two germline ends.

Source material: peripheral blood. The gene calls are TRBV2 and TRBJ2-6; D unclear. The TCR comes from a human donor in a cohort sampled during active COVID-19. The chain's CDR3 is CASNQRLTGANVLTF. The CDR3 DNA reads as TGTGCCAGCAATCAGCGACTGACTGGGGCCAACGTCCTGACTTTC.